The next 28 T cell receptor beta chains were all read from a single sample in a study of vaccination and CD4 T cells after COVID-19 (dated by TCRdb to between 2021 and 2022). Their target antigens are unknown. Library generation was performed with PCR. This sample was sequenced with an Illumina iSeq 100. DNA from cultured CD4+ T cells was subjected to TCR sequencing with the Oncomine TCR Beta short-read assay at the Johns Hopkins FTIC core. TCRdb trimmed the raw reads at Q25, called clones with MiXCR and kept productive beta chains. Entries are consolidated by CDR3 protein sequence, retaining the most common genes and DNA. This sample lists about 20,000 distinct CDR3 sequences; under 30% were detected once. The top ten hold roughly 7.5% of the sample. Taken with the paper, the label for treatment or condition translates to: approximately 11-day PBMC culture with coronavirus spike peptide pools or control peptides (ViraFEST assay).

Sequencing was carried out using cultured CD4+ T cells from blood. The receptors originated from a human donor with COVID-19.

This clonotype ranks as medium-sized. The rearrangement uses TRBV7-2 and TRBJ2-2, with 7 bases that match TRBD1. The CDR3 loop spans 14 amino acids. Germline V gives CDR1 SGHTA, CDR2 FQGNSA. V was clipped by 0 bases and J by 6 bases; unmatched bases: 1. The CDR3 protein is CASSLATGAGELFF. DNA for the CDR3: TGTGCCAGCAGCTTAGCCACAGGGGCCGGGGAGCTGTTTTTT.

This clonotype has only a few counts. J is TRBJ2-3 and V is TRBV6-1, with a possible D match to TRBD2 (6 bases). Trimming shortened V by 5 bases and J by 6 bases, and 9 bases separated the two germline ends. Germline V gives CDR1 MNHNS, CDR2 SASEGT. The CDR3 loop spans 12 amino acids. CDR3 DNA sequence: TGTGCCAGCAGTAAGCTAGCGGATACGCAGTATTTT. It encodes CASSKLADTQYF.

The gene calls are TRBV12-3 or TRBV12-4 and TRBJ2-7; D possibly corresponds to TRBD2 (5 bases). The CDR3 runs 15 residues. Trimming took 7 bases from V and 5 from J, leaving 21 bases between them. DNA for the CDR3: TGTGCCAGCACCTCCGGAGTTGGGGAGAAAAACGAGCAGTACTTC. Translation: CASTSGVGEKNEQYF.

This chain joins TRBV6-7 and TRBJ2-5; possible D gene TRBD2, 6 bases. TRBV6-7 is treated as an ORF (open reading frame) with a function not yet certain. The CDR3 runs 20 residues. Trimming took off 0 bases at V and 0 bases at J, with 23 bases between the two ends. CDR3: CASSYSRHPLSGYNQETQYF. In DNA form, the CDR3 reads TGTGCCAGCAGTTACTCAAGACACCCACTTAGCGGATATAACCAAGAGACCCAGTACTTC.

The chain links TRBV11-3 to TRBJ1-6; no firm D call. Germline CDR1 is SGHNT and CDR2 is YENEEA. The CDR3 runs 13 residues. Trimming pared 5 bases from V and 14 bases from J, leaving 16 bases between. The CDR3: CASSPRLFTSLHF. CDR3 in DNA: TGTGCCAGCAGCCCTCGACTATTTACCTCCCTCCACTTT.

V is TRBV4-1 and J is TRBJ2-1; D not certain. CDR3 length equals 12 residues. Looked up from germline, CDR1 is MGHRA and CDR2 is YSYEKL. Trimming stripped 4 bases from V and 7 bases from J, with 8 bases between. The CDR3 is CASSLQANEQFF. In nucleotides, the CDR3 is TGCGCCAGCAGCCTCCAGGCGAATGAGCAGTTCTTC.

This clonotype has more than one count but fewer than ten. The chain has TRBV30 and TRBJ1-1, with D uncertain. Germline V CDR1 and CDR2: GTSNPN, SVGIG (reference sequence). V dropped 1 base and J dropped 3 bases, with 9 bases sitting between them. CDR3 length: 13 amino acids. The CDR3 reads CAWSESRDTEAFF. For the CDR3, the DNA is TGTGCCTGGAGTGAGTCCCGGGACACTGAAGCTTTCTTT.

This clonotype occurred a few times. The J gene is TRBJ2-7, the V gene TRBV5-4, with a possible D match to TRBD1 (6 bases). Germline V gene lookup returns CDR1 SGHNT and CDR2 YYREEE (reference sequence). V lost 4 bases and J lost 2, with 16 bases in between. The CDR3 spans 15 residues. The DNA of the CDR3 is TGTGCCAGCAGCCCCTCCTTGGACAGAGCCTACGAGCAGTACTTC. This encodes CASSPSLDRAYEQYF.

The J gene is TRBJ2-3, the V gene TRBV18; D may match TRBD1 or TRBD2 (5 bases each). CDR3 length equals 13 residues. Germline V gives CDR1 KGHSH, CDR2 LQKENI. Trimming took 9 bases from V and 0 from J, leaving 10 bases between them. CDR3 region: CASARDSTDTQYF. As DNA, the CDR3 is TGTGCCAGTGCCAGGGACAGCACAGATACGCAGTATTTT. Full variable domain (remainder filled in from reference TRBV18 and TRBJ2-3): NAGVMQNPRHLVRRRGQEARLRCSPMKGHSHVYWYRQLPEEGLKFMVYLQKENIIDESGMPKERFSAEFPKEGPSILRIQQVVRGDSAAYFCASARDSTDTQYFGPGTRLTVL.

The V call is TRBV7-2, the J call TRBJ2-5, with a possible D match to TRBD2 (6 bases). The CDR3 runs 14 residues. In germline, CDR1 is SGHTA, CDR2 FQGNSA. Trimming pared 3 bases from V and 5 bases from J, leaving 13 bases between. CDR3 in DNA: TGTGCCAGCAGCTTCCCGACTAGTCGGGAGACCCAGTACTTC. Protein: CASSFPTSRETQYF.

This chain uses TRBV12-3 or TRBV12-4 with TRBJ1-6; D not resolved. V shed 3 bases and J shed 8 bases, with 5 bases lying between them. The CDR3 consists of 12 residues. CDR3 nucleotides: TGTGCCAGCAGTTTCCCCGATTCACCCCTCCACTTT. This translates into CASSFPDSPLHF.

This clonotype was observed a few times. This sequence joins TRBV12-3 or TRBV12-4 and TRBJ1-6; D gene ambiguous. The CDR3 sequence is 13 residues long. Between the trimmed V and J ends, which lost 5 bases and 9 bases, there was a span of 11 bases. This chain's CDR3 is CASSRHAPSPLHF. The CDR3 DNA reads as TGTGCCAGCAGTAGACACGCGCCTTCACCCCTCCACTTT.

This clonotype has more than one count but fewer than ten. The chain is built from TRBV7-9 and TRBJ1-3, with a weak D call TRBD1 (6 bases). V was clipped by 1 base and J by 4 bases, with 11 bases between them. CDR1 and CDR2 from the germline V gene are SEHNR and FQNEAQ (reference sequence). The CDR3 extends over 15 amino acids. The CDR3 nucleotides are TGTGCCAGCAGCTTAGGCGGAGGGGGAGGAAACACCATATATTTT. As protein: CASSLGGGGGNTIYF.

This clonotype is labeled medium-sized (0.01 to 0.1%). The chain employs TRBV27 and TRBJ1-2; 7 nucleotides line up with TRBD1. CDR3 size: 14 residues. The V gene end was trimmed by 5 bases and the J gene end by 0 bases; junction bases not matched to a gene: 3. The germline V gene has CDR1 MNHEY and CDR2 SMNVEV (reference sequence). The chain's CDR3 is CASSPGGTNYGYTF. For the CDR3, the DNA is TGTGCCAGCAGTCCAGGGGGGACTAACTATGGCTACACCTTC.

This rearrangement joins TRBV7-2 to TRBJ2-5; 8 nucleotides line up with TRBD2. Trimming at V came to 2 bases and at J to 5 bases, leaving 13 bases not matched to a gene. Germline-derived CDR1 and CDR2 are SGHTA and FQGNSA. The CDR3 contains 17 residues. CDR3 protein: CASSLSGTSILRETQYF. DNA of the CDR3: TGTGCCAGCAGCTTATCCGGGACTAGTATTCTTCGGGAGACCCAGTACTTC. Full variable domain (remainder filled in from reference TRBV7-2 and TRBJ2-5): GAGVSQSPSNKVTEKGKDVELRCDPISGHTALYWYRQSLGQGLEFLIYFQGNSAPDKSGLPSDRFSAERTGGSVSTLTIQRTQQEDSAVYLCASSLSGTSILRETQYFGPGTRLLVL.

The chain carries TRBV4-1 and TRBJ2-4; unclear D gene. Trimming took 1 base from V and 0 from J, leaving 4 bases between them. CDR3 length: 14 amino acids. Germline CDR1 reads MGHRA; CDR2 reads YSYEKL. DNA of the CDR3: TGCGCCAGCAGCCAAGTGTTAGCCAAAAACATTCAGTACTTC. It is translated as CASSQVLAKNIQYF.

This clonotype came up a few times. This CDR3 is CASSIQQGGNQPQHF. The CDR3 coding sequence is TGTGCCAGCAGTATACAACAGGGCGGCAATCAGCCCCAGCATTTT. The chain recombines TRBV6-1 with TRBJ1-5, with D tentatively TRBD1 (6 bases). The CDR3 has 15 amino acids. Germline assignment: CDR1 MNHNS and CDR2 SASEGT. V lost 5 bases to trimming and J lost 2 bases, with 13 bases between them.

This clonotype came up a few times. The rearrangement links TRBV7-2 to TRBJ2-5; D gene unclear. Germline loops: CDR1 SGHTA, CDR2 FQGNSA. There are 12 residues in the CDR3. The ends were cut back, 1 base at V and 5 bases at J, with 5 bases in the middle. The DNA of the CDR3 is TGTGCCAGCAGCTTAGTCCGGGAGACCCAGTACTTC. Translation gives CASSLVRETQYF.

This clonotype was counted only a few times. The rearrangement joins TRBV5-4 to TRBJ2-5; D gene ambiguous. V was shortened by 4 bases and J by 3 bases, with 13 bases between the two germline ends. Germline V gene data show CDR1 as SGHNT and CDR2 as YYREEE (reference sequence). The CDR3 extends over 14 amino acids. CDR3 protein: CASSEGYPKETQYF. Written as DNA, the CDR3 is TGTGCCAGCAGCGAAGGATATCCCAAAGAGACCCAGTACTTC.

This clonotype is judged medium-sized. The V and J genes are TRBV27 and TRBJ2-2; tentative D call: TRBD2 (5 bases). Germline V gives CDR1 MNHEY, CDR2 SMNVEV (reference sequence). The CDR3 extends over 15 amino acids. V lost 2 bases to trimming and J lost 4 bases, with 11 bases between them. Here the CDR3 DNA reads TGTGCCAGCAGTTTACGGGGTCGGGGCACCGGGGAGCTGTTTTTT. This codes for CASSLRGRGTGELFF.

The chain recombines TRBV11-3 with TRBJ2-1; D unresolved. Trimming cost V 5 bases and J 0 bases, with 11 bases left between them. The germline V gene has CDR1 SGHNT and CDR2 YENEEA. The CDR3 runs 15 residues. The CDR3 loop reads CASSRSENSYNEQFF. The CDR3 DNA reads TGTGCCAGCAGCCGTTCCGAAAACTCCTACAATGAGCAGTTCTTC.

CDR3 DNA: TGTGCCAGCAGCCCTTCTGCTACAGGGCGAAATGAGCAGTTCTTC. As protein: CASSPSATGRNEQFF. The rearrangement joins TRBV5-4 to TRBJ2-1; TRBD1 is a possible D gene (6 bases). The germline V and J ends were trimmed by 4 bases and 7 bases, with 18 bases remaining between them. CDR3 size: 15 residues. Germline CDR1 and CDR2: SGHNT and YYREEE (reference sequence). The variable domain in full, completed from reference TRBV5-4 and TRBJ2-1, reads ETGVTQSPTHLIKTRGQQVTLRCSSQSGHNTVSWYQQALGQGPQFIFQYYREEENGRGNFPPRFSGLQFPNYSSELNVNALELDDSALYLCASSPSATGRNEQFFGPGTRLTVL.

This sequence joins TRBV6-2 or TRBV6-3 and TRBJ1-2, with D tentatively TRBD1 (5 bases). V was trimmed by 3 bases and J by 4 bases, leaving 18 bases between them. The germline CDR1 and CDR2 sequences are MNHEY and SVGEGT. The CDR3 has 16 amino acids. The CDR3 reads CASSYPDSTLGYGYTF. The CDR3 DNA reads TGTGCCAGCAGTTATCCCGACAGTACCCTTGGCTATGGCTACACCTTC.

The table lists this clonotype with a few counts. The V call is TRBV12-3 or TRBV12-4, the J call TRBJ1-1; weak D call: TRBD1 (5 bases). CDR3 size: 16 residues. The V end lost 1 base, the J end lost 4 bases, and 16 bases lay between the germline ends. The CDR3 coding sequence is TGTGCCAGCAGTTTAGACAGTCCGGGACGTTCCACTGAAGCTTTCTTT. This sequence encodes CASSLDSPGRSTEAFF.

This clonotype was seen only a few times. The CDR3: CASGRSTTARYADTQYF. In DNA, the CDR3 is TGTGCCAGCGGACGGTCGACGACTGCTCGGTACGCCGATACGCAGTATTTT. This rearrangement joins TRBV7-2 to TRBJ2-3; D unresolved. Trimming shortened V by 8 bases and J by 6 bases, and 27 bases separated the two germline ends. The CDR3 contains 17 residues. CDR1 and CDR2 (germline): SGHTA, FQGNSA.

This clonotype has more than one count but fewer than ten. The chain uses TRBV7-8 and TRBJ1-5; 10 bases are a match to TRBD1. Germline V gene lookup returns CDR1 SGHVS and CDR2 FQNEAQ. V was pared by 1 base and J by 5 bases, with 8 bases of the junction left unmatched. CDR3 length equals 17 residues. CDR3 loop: CASSLGQPGQGHQPQHF. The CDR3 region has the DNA TGTGCCAGCAGCTTAGGGCAACCGGGACAGGGGCATCAGCCCCAGCATTTT.

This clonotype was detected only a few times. This CDR3 reads CASSDSGCRSYTF. The CDR3 coding sequence is TGTGCCAGCAGTGACTCGGGGTGCCGTAGCTACACCTTC. The V and J genes are TRBV6-4 and TRBJ1-2; no clear D gene. CDR3 length: 13 residues. V was clipped by 0 bases and J by 9 bases, with 11 bases between them. From germline, CDR1 is MRHNA and CDR2 SNTAGT.

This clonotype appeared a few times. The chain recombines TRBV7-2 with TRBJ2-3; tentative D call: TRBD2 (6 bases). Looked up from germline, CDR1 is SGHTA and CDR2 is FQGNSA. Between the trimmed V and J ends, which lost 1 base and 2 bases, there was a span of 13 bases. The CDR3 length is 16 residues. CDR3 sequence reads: CASSLGAGSYTDTQYF. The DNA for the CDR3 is TGTGCCAGCAGCTTAGGGGCGGGGTCGTACACAGATACGCAGTATTTT.